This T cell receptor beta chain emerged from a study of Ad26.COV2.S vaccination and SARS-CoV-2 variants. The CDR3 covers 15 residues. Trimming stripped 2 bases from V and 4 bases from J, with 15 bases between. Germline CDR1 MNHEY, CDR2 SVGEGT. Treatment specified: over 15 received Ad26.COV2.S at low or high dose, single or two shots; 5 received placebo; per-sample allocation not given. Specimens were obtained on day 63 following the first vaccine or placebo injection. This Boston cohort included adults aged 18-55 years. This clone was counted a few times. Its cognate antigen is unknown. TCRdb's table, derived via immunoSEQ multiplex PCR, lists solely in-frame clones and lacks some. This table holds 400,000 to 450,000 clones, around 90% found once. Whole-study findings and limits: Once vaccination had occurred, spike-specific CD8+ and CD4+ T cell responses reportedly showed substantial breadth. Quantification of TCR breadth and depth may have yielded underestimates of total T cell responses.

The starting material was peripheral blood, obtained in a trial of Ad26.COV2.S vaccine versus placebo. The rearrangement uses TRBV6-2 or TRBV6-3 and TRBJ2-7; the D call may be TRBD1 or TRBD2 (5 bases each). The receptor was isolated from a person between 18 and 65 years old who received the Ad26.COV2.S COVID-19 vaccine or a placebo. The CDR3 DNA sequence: TGTGCCAGCAGTTACCTGGGGGAGCAGGGTTACGAGCAGTACTTC. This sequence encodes CASSYLGEQGYEQYF.